The 6 T cell receptor beta chains below were found in one sample sequenced in a study of blood T cell repertoires in COVID-19. Repertoires were generated with immunoSEQ multiplex PCR, while TCRdb's copy carries only in-frame clones and drops some. The repertoire holds 400,000 to 450,000 clones, with about 87% as singletons. Material for sequencing was peripheral blood. These receptors all come from a man between 18 and 29 years old with COVID-19, enrolled during active disease.

The chain links TRBV24-1 to TRBJ2-7; 10 nucleotides line up with TRBD2. The V gene's germline CDR1 is KGHDR and CDR2 SFDVKD. The CDR3 is 15 amino acids. V lost 8 bases and J lost 2; bases outside the gene matches: 8. In DNA, the CDR3 is TGTGCCACCATGGCGGCTAGCGGGAGTCCCTACGAGCAGTACTTC. Protein product: CATMAASGSPYEQYF.

The rearrangement joins TRBV6-5 to TRBJ1-2; D is possibly TRBD1 (5 bases). The CDR3 consists of 14 residues. The germline V and J ends were trimmed by 4 bases and 2 bases, with 11 bases remaining between them. Germline values: CDR1 MNHEY, CDR2 SVGAGI. The CDR3 DNA follows: TGTGCCAGCAGTTTCTCGCGGGACAACTATGGCTACACCTTC. This encodes CASSFSRDNYGYTF.

This sequence joins TRBV29-1 and TRBJ2-7, with D possibly TRBD2 on 6 matching bases. From germline, CDR1 is SQVTM and CDR2 ANQGSEA. The length of the CDR3 is 13 residues. Trimming took off 0 bases at V and 6 bases at J, with 12 bases between the two ends. CDR3 sequence (DNA): TGCAGCGTTGAAGATGGGCTAGCGAGCGAGCAGTACTTC. It is translated as CSVEDGLASEQYF.

J is TRBJ1-2 and V is TRBV5-4, with 7 bases matching TRBD1. Germline loops: CDR1 SGHNT, CDR2 YYREEE (reference sequence). The CDR3 is made up of 14 amino acids. J lost 4 bases, V lost 5 bases, and 8 bases had no gene match. The CDR3 loop reads CASRGWDSLYGYTF. The DNA of the CDR3 is TGTGCCAGCAGGGGATGGGACAGCCTCTATGGCTACACCTTC.

The chain is built from TRBV3-1 (or the pseudogene TRBV3-2) and TRBJ2-3; D is possibly TRBD2 (6 bases). Germline V gives CDR1 LGHDT, CDR2 YNNKEL (reference sequence). The CDR3 extends over 15 amino acids. Trimming left V 1 base short and J 2 bases short, with 10 bases between. CDR3 in amino acids: CASSQGLDLTDTQYF. The CDR3 nucleotides are TGTGCCAGCAGCCAAGGACTAGACCTCACAGATACGCAGTATTTT.

The chain links TRBV6-5 to TRBJ1-2, with 7 nucleotides matching TRBD1. V lost 0 bases, J lost 7 bases, and 5 bases stayed unmatched. Germline V CDR1 and CDR2: MNHEY, SVGAGI. The length of the CDR3 is 14 residues. The CDR3: CASSYSQGGLGYTF. DNA for the CDR3: TGTGCCAGCAGTTACTCCCAGGGGGGTCTTGGCTACACCTTC.